Listed below are T cell receptor beta chains from one sample, sequenced in a study of shared clonotypes between healthy human individuals. Sequenced by immunoSEQ multiplex PCR; TCRdb stores in-frame clones only, minus some. The data hold fewer than 1 million clones, with roughly 96% observed a single time. The sequenced sample consisted of naive CD8+ T cells sorted from blood. These TCRs come from a man younger than 45 in good health. Both conserved end residues are trimmed from each CDR3. The listing skips clone size in some rows; elsewhere it reads once, few, many or a size class.

cdr3_aa: ASSFTPNGISTDTQY
v_call: TRBV11-2
clone_size: .
j_call: TRBJ2-3

cdr3_aa: ATSRVVANEQF
v_call: TRBV15
clone_size: once
j_call: TRBJ2-1

cdr3_aa: ASSSRTSGSSYNEQF
v_call: TRBV7-8
clone_size: .
j_call: TRBJ2-1

cdr3_aa: ASSSYSYNEQF
v_call: TRBV7-2
clone_size: .
j_call: TRBJ2-1

cdr3_aa: ASSFDRGEQY
v_call: TRBV5-1
clone_size: .
j_call: TRBJ2-7

cdr3_aa: ASSFRGAEGYT
v_call: TRBV7-4
clone_size: few
j_call: TRBJ1-2

cdr3_aa: ATSNSGNTIY
v_call: TRBV25-1
clone_size: .
j_call: TRBJ1-3

cdr3_aa: ASSDQGAGSNQPQH
v_call: TRBV2
clone_size: .
j_call: TRBJ1-5

cdr3_aa: ASSFLTTGGTYNEQF
v_call: TRBV7-3
clone_size: .
j_call: TRBJ2-1

cdr3_aa: ASSAEPKTYEQY
v_call: TRBV2
clone_size: .
j_call: TRBJ2-7

cdr3_aa: ASSSLPGLAGGGRNEQF
v_call: TRBV14
clone_size: .
j_call: TRBJ2-1

cdr3_aa: ASSPGTSGFGELF
v_call: TRBV11-2
clone_size: .
j_call: TRBJ2-2

cdr3_aa: ASSSGANCY
v_call: TRBV5-1
clone_size: once
j_call: TRBJ2-3

cdr3_aa: ASSSRRGTGELF
v_call: TRBV19
clone_size: .
j_call: TRBJ2-2

cdr3_aa: ASSLDFELAGADGELF
v_call: TRBV11-2
clone_size: .
j_call: TRBJ2-2

cdr3_aa: ASGANQPQH
v_call: TRBV6-6
clone_size: .
j_call: TRBJ1-5

cdr3_aa: ASSQEVQGFKDEQY
v_call: TRBV14
clone_size: .
j_call: TRBJ2-7

cdr3_aa: ASSSDRGLWYGYT
v_call: TRBV19
clone_size: .
j_call: TRBJ1-2

cdr3_aa: ASKVTRDYNEQF
v_call: TRBV5-6
clone_size: .
j_call: TRBJ2-1

cdr3_aa: SVEPRGGGETQY
v_call: TRBV29-1
clone_size: once
j_call: TRBJ2-5

cdr3_aa: ASSPRFLLAKNIQY
v_call: TRBV12-1
clone_size: .
j_call: TRBJ2-4

cdr3_aa: ASSFAYQNPREQY
v_call: TRBV14
clone_size: .
j_call: TRBJ2-7

cdr3_aa: ASSTRRQDNYGYT
v_call: TRBV5-8
clone_size: .
j_call: TRBJ1-2

cdr3_aa: ASSVDGARGYT
v_call: TRBV5-1
clone_size: once
j_call: TRBJ1-2

cdr3_aa: ASSFQRGTSGRGEQF
v_call: TRBV13
clone_size: .
j_call: TRBJ2-1

cdr3_aa: ASSVGESPQDEQY
v_call: TRBV9
clone_size: once
j_call: TRBJ2-7

cdr3_aa: ASSLGGGTYEQY
v_call: TRBV11-2
clone_size: .
j_call: TRBJ2-7